One sample yielded the 32 T cell receptor beta chains listed below, sequenced in a study of vaccination and CD4 T cells after COVID-19. Their specific antigens are unknown. Treatment here: approximately 9-day PBMC culture with coronavirus spike peptide pools or control peptides (ViraFEST assay). Sequence data for DNA of cultured CD4+ T cells were generated by the Oncomine TCR Beta short-read assay. Each CDR3 protein gets one entry after TCRdb re-called the PCR reads with MiXCR. Found here are approximately 15,000 distinct CDR3 sequences, 43% of them singletons; the top ten hold about 6.5%. The sample was CD4+ T cells from blood, cultured in vitro, taken after SARS-CoV-2 vaccination. Receptors were obtained from a human donor who had recovered from COVID-19.

This clonotype was picked up one time. The chain carries TRBV12-3 or TRBV12-4 and TRBJ2-1; 14 nucleotides align to TRBD2. The CDR3 length is 19 residues. V was clipped by 6 bases and J by 8 bases; unmatched bases: 18. The CDR3 is CASSPPGLAGVGLPDEQFF. DNA for the CDR3: TGTGCCAGCAGCCCACCGGGACTAGCGGGAGTGGGTCTTCCGGATGAGCAGTTCTTC.

The chain has TRBV7-8 and TRBJ1-4; unclear D gene. This CDR3 spans 15 amino acids. CDR1 is SGHVS, CDR2 FQNEAQ, per germline. Trimming shortened V by 4 bases and J by 0 bases, and 9 bases separated the two germline ends. The CDR3 here is CASSYRSATNEKLFF. The CDR3 nucleotides read TGTGCCAGCAGCTACCGCTCAGCAACTAATGAAAAACTGTTTTTT. Drawing the rest from reference TRBV7-8 and TRBJ1-4, the complete variable domain is GAGVSQSPRYKVAKRGQDVALRCDPISGHVSLFWYQQALGQGPEFLTYFQNEAQLDKSGLPSDRFFAERPEGSVSTLKIQRTQQEDSAVYLCASSYRSATNEKLFFGSGTQLSVL.

The rearrangement joins TRBV7-9 to TRBJ1-2; TRBD1 matches 9 bases. The germline V gene encodes CDR1 SEHNR and CDR2 FQNEAQ (reference sequence). This CDR3 is built from 14 residues. Trimming removed 5 bases from V and 10 bases from J; junction bases left unmatched: 11. CDR3 amino acids: CASSKTGTGPFYTF. CDR3 bases: TGTGCCAGCAGCAAAACCGGGACAGGGCCCTTCTACACCTTC.

The genes are TRBV28 and TRBJ2-7; D is perhaps TRBD2 (6 bases). V lost 7 bases, J lost 2 bases, and 12 bases lay in between. The CDR3 spans 13 residues. The germline gives CDR1 MDHEN, CDR2 SYDVKM. CDR3 nucleotides: TGTGCCAGCAAAAGGGACTTGCCCTACGAGCAGTACTTC. Translating it yields CASKRDLPYEQYF.

This CDR3 is CATSDPGTGGLQFF. CDR3 DNA sequence: TGTGCCACCAGTGATCCCGGGACAGGGGGCCTGCAGTTCTTC. This sequence joins TRBV24-1 and TRBJ2-1; 12 bases agree with TRBD1. Germline trimming cut 3 bases from V and 12 bases from J; bases unmatched to any gene: 5. Germline assignment: CDR1 KGHDR and CDR2 SFDVKD. The CDR3 sequence is 14 residues long.

This chain uses TRBV2 with TRBJ1-3, with 9 nucleotides matching TRBD1. Losses at the gene ends were 5 bases for V and 4 bases for J; bases not matched to a gene: 9. Per germline, CDR1 SNHLY and CDR2 FYNNEI. This CDR3 has 16 residues. The CDR3 nucleotides are TGTGCCAGCAGTATACAGGGGGCGCGTGGAGGAAACACCATATATTTT. Translating it yields CASSIQGARGGNTIYF.

V and J are TRBV2 and TRBJ2-7; 12 bases map to TRBD1. The junction had 10 bases not matched to a gene; V was cut back by 4 bases and J by 9 bases. Germline values: CDR1 SNHLY, CDR2 FYNNEI. CDR3 size: 15 residues. The chain's CDR3 is CASSVNSGTGGRQYF. CDR3 coding DNA: TGTGCCAGCAGTGTGAATTCCGGGACAGGGGGCAGGCAGTACTTC.

The chain recombines TRBV27 with TRBJ2-7; perhaps D is TRBD1 or TRBD2 (6 bases each). CDR1 is MNHEY and CDR2 is SMNVEV in the germline V gene (reference sequence). Trimming shortened V by 6 bases and J by 2 bases, and 17 bases separated the two germline ends. The CDR3 extends over 15 amino acids. Written as DNA, the CDR3 is TGTGCCAGCAGGAGCTTACAGGGAGGTGCCTACGAGCAGTACTTC. It codes for CASRSLQGGAYEQYF.

This clonotype occurred a few times. V usage is TRBV19 and J usage is TRBJ2-7, with 8 bases identical to TRBD2. The ends lost 5 bases at V and 5 bases at J; junction bases unmatched: 5. This CDR3 spans 13 amino acids. The germline gives CDR1 LNHDA, CDR2 SQIVND (reference sequence). CDR3 sequence: CASSPGLVDEQYF. The CDR3 bases are TGTGCCAGTAGTCCGGGACTAGTCGACGAGCAGTACTTC.

Comments on this clonotype: The germline gene is not matched at one end of the junction; a read error may be the cause. The chain is built from TRBV27 and TRBJ2-2; D perhaps matches TRBD2 (6 bases). Germline V gives CDR1 MNHEY, CDR2 SMNVEV (reference sequence). The CDR3 covers 16 residues. CDR3 sequence: CASSYPSTPGPGGLFF. The CDR3 nucleotides are TGTGCCAGCAGTTACCCCTCGACCCCGGGGCCCGGGGGGCTGTTTTTT.

The chain recombines TRBV7-8 with TRBJ2-2; 9 nucleotides agree with TRBD2. The CDR3 sequence is 16 residues long. J gave up 0 bases and V 3 bases, and 2 bases lay outside the gene matches. Germline V gene sequence: CDR1 SGHVS, CDR2 FQNEAQ. The CDR3 DNA sequence: TGTGCCAGCAGCTTGCGGGAGGGCTCGAACACCGGGGAGCTGTTTTTT. This encodes CASSLREGSNTGELFF.

J is TRBJ2-5 and V is TRBV20-1, with 10 bases matching TRBD2. CDR1 DFQATT and CDR2 SNEGSKA come from the germline V gene (reference sequence). The CDR3 consists of 15 residues. Unmatched junction bases numbered 10, after V lost 6 bases and J lost 3 bases. Here the CDR3 DNA reads TGCAGTGCCATCCCTAGCGGGAGCTTAGAAGAGACCCAGTACTTC. Translation gives CSAIPSGSLEETQYF.

This clonotype was counted between two and nine times. The gene calls are TRBV6-1 and TRBJ2-3; TRBD2 matches 8 bases. CDR1 and CDR2 (germline): MNHNS, SASEGT. This CDR3 contains 14 residues. Trimming at V came to 6 bases and at J to 6 bases, leaving 8 bases not matched to a gene. CDR3 in DNA: TGTGCCAGCAGCCCAGCGGGAGTTCGGGATACGCAGTATTTT. This gives the protein CASSPAGVRDTQYF.

This clonotype has just a few counts. The rearrangement links TRBV27 to TRBJ2-3; the D gene is possibly TRBD1 (6 bases). Germline V gene lookup returns CDR1 MNHEY and CDR2 SMNVEV (reference sequence). V was clipped by 4 bases and J by 3 bases, with 14 bases between them. This CDR3 has 15 amino acids. The CDR3 loop reads CASSSTGIGTDTQYF. The CDR3 coding sequence is TGTGCCAGCAGTTCCACAGGGATTGGTACAGATACGCAGTATTTT.

The chain combines TRBV4-3 with TRBJ2-4; TRBD2 might be the D (5 bases). The CDR3 runs 14 residues. CDR1 is LGHNA, CDR2 YSLEER, per germline. Trimming removed 0 bases from V and 6 bases from J, with 9 bases in between. DNA for the CDR3: TGCGCCAGCAGCCAAGAGAGGGTAGGAAACATTCAGTACTTC. Amino acids: CASSQERVGNIQYF.

In this sample, this clonotype turned up a few times. The gene calls are TRBV20-1 and TRBJ2-3; D is uncertain. CDR3 length: 13 residues. V lost 0 bases, J lost 4 bases, and 8 bases lay in between. Germline V gene data show CDR1 as DFQATT and CDR2 as SNEGSKA (reference sequence). This CDR3 is CSARDPVPDTQYF. Written as DNA, the CDR3 is TGCAGTGCTAGAGACCCCGTCCCAGATACGCAGTATTTT.

The V and J genes are TRBV7-9 and TRBJ1-4, with 9 bases lining up with TRBD1. V was clipped by 2 bases and J by 8 bases; unmatched bases: 9. Germline V gives CDR1 SEHNR, CDR2 FQNEAQ (reference sequence). The CDR3 spans 16 residues. CDR3 loop: CASSLYAGTGFEKLFF. The CDR3 DNA sequence: TGTGCCAGCAGCTTATACGCCGGGACAGGGTTCGAAAAACTGTTTTTT.

This rearrangement joins TRBV20-1 to TRBJ2-1; 10 nucleotides line up with TRBD2. This CDR3 has 14 amino acids. Germline CDR1 reads DFQATT; CDR2 reads SNEGSKA (reference sequence). Trimming took 6 bases from V and 7 from J; bases not matched to a gene: 9. The CDR3 reads CSAGSGRAENEQFF. In DNA form, the CDR3 reads TGCAGTGCGGGAAGCGGGAGGGCCGAGAATGAGCAGTTCTTC.

This clonotype was found a few times. The V gene is TRBV6-2 or TRBV6-3, the J gene TRBJ1-4, with D unresolved. The V and J ends lost 6 bases and 3 bases respectively, with 14 bases between them. Germline V lookup: CDR1 MNHEY, CDR2 SVGEGT. CDR3 size: 15 residues. CDR3 DNA: TGTGCCAGCAGACGCCCGGACGGGTCTAATGAAAAACTGTTTTTT. Translation: CASRRPDGSNEKLFF.

The chain links TRBV24-1 to TRBJ2-7; 10 nucleotides match TRBD1. Germline trimming cut 7 bases from V and 4 bases from J; bases unmatched to any gene: 9. CDR1 and CDR2 (germline): KGHDR, SFDVKD. This CDR3 comprises 15 residues. The DNA of the CDR3 is TGTGCCACCAGGCGGGGACAGGGGCTGCGGTACGAGCAGTACTTC. Translating gives CATRRGQGLRYEQYF.

V and J are TRBV4-2 and TRBJ2-2, with D uncertain. Germline CDR1 reads LGHNA; CDR2 reads YNFKEQ. This CDR3 region has 18 residues. V shed 1 base and J shed 0 bases, with 15 bases lying between them. For the CDR3, the DNA is TGTGCCAGCAGCCAAGTTCAGACCGCTAATACGAACACCGGGGAGCTGTTTTTT. Translated, it gives CASSQVQTANTNTGELFF.

The rearrangement uses TRBV28 and TRBJ2-3, with 9 positions matching TRBD2. The CDR3 is 15 amino acids. The germline V gene encodes CDR1 MDHEN and CDR2 SYDVKM. V lost 3 bases to trimming and J lost 2 bases; unmatched junction nucleotides: 3. The CDR3 region has the DNA TGTGCCAGCAGTTTGACTAGCGGAATCACAGATACGCAGTATTTT. This gives the protein CASSLTSGITDTQYF.

This clonotype was observed once. The chain links TRBV27 to TRBJ2-1; TRBD2 matches 11 bases. The CDR3 is made up of 16 amino acids. Trimming removed 0 bases from V and 4 bases from J; junction bases left unmatched: 2. The germline CDR1 and CDR2 sequences are MNHEY and SMNVEV (reference sequence). CDR3 amino acids: CASSLSRTSGYNEQFF. The CDR3 coding sequence is TGTGCCAGCAGTTTATCCAGGACTAGCGGGTACAATGAGCAGTTCTTC.

CDR3 coding DNA: TGCAGTGTAGAACAGGGTAGCGAAAAACTGTTTTTT. Translation gives CSVEQGSEKLFF. The chain employs TRBV20-1 and TRBJ1-4; D is possibly TRBD1 (6 bases). Germline CDR1 reads DFQATT; CDR2 reads SNEGSKA (reference sequence). The germline V and J ends were trimmed by 7 bases and 8 bases, with 14 bases remaining between them. The CDR3 is 12 residues long.

The rearrangement joins TRBV12-3 or TRBV12-4 to TRBJ2-3; maybe TRBD2 (5 bases). The V gene lost 10 bases and the J gene lost 2 bases, with 10 bases spanning the gap. This CDR3 spans 12 amino acids. CDR3 DNA sequence: TGTGCCACCGGACTTTCCACAGATACGCAGTATTTT. Its translation: CATGLSTDTQYF.

V usage is TRBV6-1 and J usage is TRBJ2-2; the D is unclear. This CDR3 is 16 amino acids long. V shed 0 bases and J shed 1 base, with 9 bases lying between them. Germline CDR1 is MNHNS and CDR2 is SASEGT. The CDR3 sequence is CASSEASPRNTGELFF. CDR3 sequence (DNA): TGTGCCAGCAGTGAAGCGTCGCCTCGGAACACCGGGGAGCTGTTTTTT.

The chain has TRBV24-1 and TRBJ2-1; TRBD2 aligns across 12 bases. The germline V gene has CDR1 KGHDR and CDR2 SFDVKD. Unmatched junction bases numbered 12, after V lost 5 bases and J lost 8 bases. This CDR3 comprises 17 residues. The CDR3 is CATSGFPGTSGSHEQFF. The DNA of the CDR3 is TGTGCCACCAGTGGATTTCCCGGGACTAGCGGGTCCCATGAGCAGTTCTTC.

This clonotype was counted a few times. The chain's CDR3 is CSAIDRDTEAFF. Here the CDR3 DNA reads TGCAGTGCTATAGACAGGGACACTGAAGCTTTCTTT. This chain joins TRBV20-1 and TRBJ1-1, with TRBD1 identical over 7 bases. The CDR3 has 12 residues. In germline, CDR1 is DFQATT, CDR2 SNEGSKA (reference sequence). V shed 4 bases and J 3 bases; nucleotides not matched to a gene: 2.

By proportion, this clonotype is large. This chain joins TRBV19 and TRBJ1-5; TRBD1 is a possible D gene (6 bases). V was clipped by 6 bases and J by 0 bases, with 21 bases between them. This CDR3 has 18 residues. The germline CDR1 and CDR2 sequences are LNHDA and SQIVND (reference sequence). CDR3 residues: CASRRGRAPLYSNQPQHF. The CDR3 DNA reads TGTGCCAGTAGGAGGGGGAGGGCCCCCCTATATAGCAATCAGCCCCAGCATTTT.

V and J are TRBV20-1 and TRBJ2-1, with D maybe TRBD2 (6 bases). The V gene's germline CDR1 is DFQATT and CDR2 SNEGSKA (reference sequence). The CDR3 totals 16 residues. V gave up 1 base and J gave up 1 base, with 14 bases separating them. DNA of the CDR3: TGCAGTGCTAGAGCGGGAGTGGGTCCGTCCTACAATGAGCAGTTCTTC. The encoded protein is CSARAGVGPSYNEQFF.

The chain combines TRBV11-3 with TRBJ2-5, with D unresolved. The CDR3 totals 14 residues. V dropped 0 bases and J dropped 4 bases, with 9 bases sitting between them. Germline assignment: CDR1 SGHNT and CDR2 YENEEA. Here the CDR3 reads CASSLDSRTETQYF. In DNA form, the CDR3 reads TGTGCCAGCAGCTTAGATTCCCGGACAGAGACCCAGTACTTC. Full variable domain (missing parts from reference TRBV11-3 and TRBJ2-5): EAGVVQSPRYKIIEKKQPVAFWCNPISGHNTLYWYLQNLGQGPELLIRYENEEAVDDSQLPKDRFSAERLKGVDSTLKIQPAELGDSAVYLCASSLDSRTETQYFGPGTRLLVL.

This clonotype came up once. The rearrangement joins TRBV6-1 to TRBJ2-1; 14 nucleotides match TRBD2. Germline CDR1 is MNHNS and CDR2 is SASEGT. V was pared by 1 base and J by 3 bases, with 5 bases of the junction left unmatched. The CDR3 totals 18 residues. In DNA form, the CDR3 reads TGTGCCAGCAGTGAAGTGACTAGCGGGAGGGCCTACTACAATGAGCAGTTCTTC. Translation gives CASSEVTSGRAYYNEQFF.